This TCR beta chain is from a study of blood T cell repertoires in COVID-19. About the study: Sources were T cells, B-cell-depleted T cells, or PBMCs; the material itself was cDNA or gDNA.

This table comes from immunoSEQ multiplex PCR, and its TCRdb copy is limited to in-frame clones, with some not included. Found here are 110,000 to 150,000 clones, 80% to 90% of them singletons; the top ten hold around 1.7%. Per the germline V gene, CDR1 is MNHEY and CDR2 is SMNVEV (reference sequence). The CDR3 consists of 13 residues. V lost 2 bases, J lost 4 bases, and 6 bases lay in between. The sequence was collected from a woman between 45 and 65 years old with acute or convalescent COVID-19. The chain is built from TRBV27 and TRBJ2-1; D unclear. Sequenced: peripheral blood. CDR3 in amino acids: CASSLLDYNEQFF. DNA for the CDR3: TGTGCCAGCAGTTTACTAGATTACAATGAGCAGTTCTTC.